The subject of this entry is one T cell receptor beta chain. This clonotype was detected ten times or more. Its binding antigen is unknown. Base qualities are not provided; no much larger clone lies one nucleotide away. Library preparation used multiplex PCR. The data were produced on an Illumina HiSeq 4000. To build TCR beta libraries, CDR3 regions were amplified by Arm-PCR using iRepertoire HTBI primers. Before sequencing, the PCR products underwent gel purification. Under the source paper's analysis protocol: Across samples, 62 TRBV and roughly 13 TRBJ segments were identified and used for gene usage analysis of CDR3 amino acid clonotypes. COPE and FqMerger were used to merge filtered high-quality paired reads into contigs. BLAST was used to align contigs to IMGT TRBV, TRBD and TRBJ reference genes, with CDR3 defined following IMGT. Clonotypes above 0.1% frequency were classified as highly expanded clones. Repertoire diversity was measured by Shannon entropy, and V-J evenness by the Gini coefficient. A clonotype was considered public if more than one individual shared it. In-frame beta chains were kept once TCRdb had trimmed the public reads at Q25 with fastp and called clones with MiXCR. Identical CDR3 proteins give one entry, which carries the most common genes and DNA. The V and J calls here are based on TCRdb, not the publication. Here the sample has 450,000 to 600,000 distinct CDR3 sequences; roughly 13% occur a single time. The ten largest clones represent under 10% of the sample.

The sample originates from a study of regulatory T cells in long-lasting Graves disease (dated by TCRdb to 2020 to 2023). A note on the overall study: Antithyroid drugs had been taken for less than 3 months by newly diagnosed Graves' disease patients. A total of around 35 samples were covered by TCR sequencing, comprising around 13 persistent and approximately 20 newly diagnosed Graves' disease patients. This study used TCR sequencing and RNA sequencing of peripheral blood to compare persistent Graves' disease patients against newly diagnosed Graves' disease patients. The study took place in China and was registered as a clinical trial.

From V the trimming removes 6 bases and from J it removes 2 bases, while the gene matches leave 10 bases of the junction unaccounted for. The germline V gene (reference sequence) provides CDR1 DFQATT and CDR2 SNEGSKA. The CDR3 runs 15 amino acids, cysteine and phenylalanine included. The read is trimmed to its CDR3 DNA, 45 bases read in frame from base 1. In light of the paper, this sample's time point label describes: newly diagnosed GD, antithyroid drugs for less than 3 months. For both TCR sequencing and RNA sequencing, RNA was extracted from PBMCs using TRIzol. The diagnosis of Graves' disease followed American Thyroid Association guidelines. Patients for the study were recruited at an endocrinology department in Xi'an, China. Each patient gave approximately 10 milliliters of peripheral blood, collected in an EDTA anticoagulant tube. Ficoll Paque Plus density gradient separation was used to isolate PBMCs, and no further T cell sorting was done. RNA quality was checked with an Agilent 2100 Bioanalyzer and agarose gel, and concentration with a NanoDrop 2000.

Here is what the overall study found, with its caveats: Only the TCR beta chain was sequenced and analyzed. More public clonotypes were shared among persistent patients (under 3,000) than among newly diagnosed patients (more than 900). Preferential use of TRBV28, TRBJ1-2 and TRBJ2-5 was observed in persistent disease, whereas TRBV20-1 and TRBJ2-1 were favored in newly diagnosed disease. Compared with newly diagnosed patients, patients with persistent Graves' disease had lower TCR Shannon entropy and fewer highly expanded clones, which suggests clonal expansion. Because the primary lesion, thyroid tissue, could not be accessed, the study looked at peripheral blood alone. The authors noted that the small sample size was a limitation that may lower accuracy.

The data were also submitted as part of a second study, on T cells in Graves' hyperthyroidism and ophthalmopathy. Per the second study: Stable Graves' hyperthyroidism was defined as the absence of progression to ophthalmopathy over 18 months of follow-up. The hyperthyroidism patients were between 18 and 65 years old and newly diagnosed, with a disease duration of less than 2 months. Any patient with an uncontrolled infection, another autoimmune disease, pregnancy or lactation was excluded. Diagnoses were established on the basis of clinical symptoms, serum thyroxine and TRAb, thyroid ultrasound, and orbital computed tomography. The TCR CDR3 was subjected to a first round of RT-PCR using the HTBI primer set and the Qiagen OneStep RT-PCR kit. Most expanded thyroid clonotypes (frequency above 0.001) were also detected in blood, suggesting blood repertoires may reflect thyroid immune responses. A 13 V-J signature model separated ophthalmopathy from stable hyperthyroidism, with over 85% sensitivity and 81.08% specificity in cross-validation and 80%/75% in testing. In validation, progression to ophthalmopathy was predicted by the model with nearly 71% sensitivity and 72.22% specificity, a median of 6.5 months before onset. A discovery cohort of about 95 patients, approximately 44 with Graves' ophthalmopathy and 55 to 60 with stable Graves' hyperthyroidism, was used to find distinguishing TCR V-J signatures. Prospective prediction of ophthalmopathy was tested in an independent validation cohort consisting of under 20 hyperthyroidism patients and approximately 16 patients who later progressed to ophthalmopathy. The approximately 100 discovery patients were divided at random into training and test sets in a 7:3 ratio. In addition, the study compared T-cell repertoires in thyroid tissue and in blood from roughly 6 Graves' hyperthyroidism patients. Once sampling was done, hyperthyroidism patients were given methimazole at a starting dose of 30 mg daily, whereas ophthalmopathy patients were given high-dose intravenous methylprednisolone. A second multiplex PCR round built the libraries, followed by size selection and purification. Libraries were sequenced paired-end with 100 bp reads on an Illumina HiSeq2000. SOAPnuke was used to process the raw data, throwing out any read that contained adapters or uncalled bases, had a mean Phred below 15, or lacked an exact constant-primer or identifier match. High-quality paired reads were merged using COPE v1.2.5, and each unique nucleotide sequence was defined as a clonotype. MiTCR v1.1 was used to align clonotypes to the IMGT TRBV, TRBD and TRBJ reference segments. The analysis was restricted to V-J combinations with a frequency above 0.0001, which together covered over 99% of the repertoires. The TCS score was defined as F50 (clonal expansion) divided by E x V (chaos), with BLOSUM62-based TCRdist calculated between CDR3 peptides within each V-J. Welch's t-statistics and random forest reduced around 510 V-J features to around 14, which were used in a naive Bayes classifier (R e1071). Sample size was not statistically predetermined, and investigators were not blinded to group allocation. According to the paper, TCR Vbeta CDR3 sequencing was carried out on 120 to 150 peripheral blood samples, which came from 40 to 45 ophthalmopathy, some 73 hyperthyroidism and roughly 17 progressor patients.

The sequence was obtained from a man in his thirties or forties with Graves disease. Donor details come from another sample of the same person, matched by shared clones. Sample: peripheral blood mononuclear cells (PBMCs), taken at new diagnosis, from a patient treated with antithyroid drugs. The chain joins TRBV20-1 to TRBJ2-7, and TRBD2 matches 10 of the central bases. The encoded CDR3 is CSAIYLAGDPYEQYF. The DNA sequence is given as TGCAGTGCCATTTACCTAGCGGGAGACCCCTACGAGCAGTACTTC.